This TCR beta chain originates from a study of CD8 T cells in Susac syndrome. Study-wide findings and caveats: The study's TCR sequencing and HLA analysis covered a relatively small number of individuals, and the study acknowledged this.

CD8+ and CD4+ T cells taken from blood had their TCR beta sequenced. TEMRA cells were FACS-enriched, with CD8+ and CD4+ T cells isolated negatively. The CDR3 length is 17 residues. Germline V CDR1 and CDR2: SEHNR, FQNEAQ (reference sequence). V lost 5 bases and J 7 bases, leaving 24 bases between the germline ends. With random hexamers, reverse transcription was performed on about 0.45 to 1 ug of RNA. Across 54 Vbeta and 13 Jbeta, immunoSEQ multiplex PCR amplified TCR beta CDR3. TCRdb redid the calling of the immunoSEQ multiplex PCR reads with MiXCR, one entry per CDR3 protein. Counted here are approximately 280,000 distinct CDR3 sequences, roughly 84% occurring once; the ten biggest clones make up approximately 0.11%. In the case of this clonotype: The antigen remains undetermined.

The receptor was derived from a human donor with multiple sclerosis. Sequencing was carried out using CD8+ T cells from PBMCs. The chain uses TRBV7-9 and TRBJ1-3; D not certain. The chain's CDR3 is CASSPPRGSAARNTIYF. For the CDR3, the DNA is TGTGCCAGCAGCCCACCCCGAGGGTCCGCCGCAAGGAACACCATATATTTT.